This T cell receptor (beta chain) was observed in a study of T cells in Graves' hyperthyroidism and ophthalmopathy. Study background: The authors collected peripheral blood at initial diagnosis, before any treatment.

The study enrolled patients aged 18 to 65 with newly diagnosed hyperthyroidism of under 2 months' duration. CDR1 and CDR2 (germline): DFQATT, SNEGSKA (reference sequence). Trimming removed 3 bases at V and 4 bases at J, with 19 bases between. The CDR3 extends over 15 amino acids. Study conclusions and caveats: Ophthalmopathy was separated from stable hyperthyroidism by a 13 V-J model.

What was amplified from RNA transcripts were TCR beta CDR3 regions. The HTBI primer set was used in a first-round RT-PCR of the TCR CDR3. TCRdb reprocessed the multiplex PCR reads via MiXCR and lists one record per CDR3 protein. The sample has around 620,000 distinct CDR3 sequences, about a sixth seen once. At least ten counts were recorded for this clonotype. What it recognizes is unknown. This receptor was identified in a woman under 40 with Graves' hyperthyroidism. The chain is built from TRBV20-1 and TRBJ2-7, with unresolved D. Sequences were obtained from blood. The CDR3 protein is CSASLGSRGAYEQYF. The CDR3 nucleotides read TGCAGTGCTAGTCTCGGGTCTCGAGGAGCTTACGAGCAGTACTTC.